These 5 T cell receptor beta chains were sequenced from one sample in a study of blood T cell repertoires in COVID-19. The table came from immunoSEQ multiplex PCR; TCRdb's copy has only in-frame clones and leaves some out. The profile shows 250,000 to 350,000 clones, roughly 86% of them singletons. Sequencing used peripheral blood. Receptors were obtained from a woman between 45 and 60 years old who had recovered from COVID-19.

CDR3 loop: CASRDRYGYTF. CDR3 in DNA: TGCGCCAGCCGGGACAGGTATGGCTACACCTTC. The V and J genes are TRBV5-1 and TRBJ1-2; 8 nucleotides align to TRBD1. Trimming removed 7 bases from V and 5 bases from J; junction bases left unmatched: 1. There are 11 residues in the CDR3. The germline V gene encodes CDR1 SGHRS and CDR2 YFSETQ.

V and J are TRBV19 and TRBJ2-3; TRBD2 aligns across 10 bases. CDR1 and CDR2 (germline): LNHDA, SQIVND (reference sequence). The ends lost 1 base at V and 4 bases at J; junction bases unmatched: 5. This CDR3 comprises 16 residues. The chain's CDR3 is CASSIVASGGPDTQYF. DNA of the CDR3: TGTGCCAGTAGTATAGTGGCTAGCGGGGGCCCAGATACGCAGTATTTT.

This chain connects TRBV3-1 (or the pseudogene TRBV3-2) to TRBJ2-3; a possible D gene is TRBD2 (5 bases). Trimming took 5 bases from V and 5 from J, leaving 11 bases between them. Germline V gene sequence: CDR1 LGHDT, CDR2 YNNKEL (reference sequence). This CDR3 has 13 amino acids. The CDR3 region is CASSSRTGDTQYF. The CDR3 nucleotides read TGTGCCAGCAGCTCCCGGACTGGAGATACGCAGTATTTT.

The chain uses TRBV6-4 and TRBJ2-1; 7 positions match TRBD1. Germline V CDR1 and CDR2: MRHNA, SNTAGT. The V segment lost 5 bases and the J segment 2 bases; nucleotides outside the gene matches: 6. The CDR3 consists of 15 residues. The CDR3 protein is CASSTAQGAYNEQFF. CDR3 bases: TGTGCCAGCAGTACTGCTCAGGGGGCCTACAATGAGCAGTTCTTC.

The chain employs TRBV6-5 and TRBJ2-7; 8 bases are shared with TRBD2. This CDR3 has 15 residues. Per germline, CDR1 MNHEY and CDR2 SVGAGI. The V and J ends lost 3 bases and 3 bases, in that order; junction bases with no gene match: 7. The CDR3: CASSYLAGSNYEQYF. The DNA of the CDR3 is TGTGCCAGCAGTTATCTAGCGGGTTCGAACTACGAGCAGTACTTC.